These 3 T cell receptor beta chains share one sample of origin, sequenced in a study of siplizumab effects on memory and regulatory T cells (dated by TCRdb to between 2018 and 2021). The library relied on the immunoSEQ multiplex PCR assay. Sourced from immuneACCESS, this table was stored by TCRdb with only in-frame sequences that have V and J called. A share of the clones is absent; for the studies checked, an unresolved V gene accounts for under half, and the remainder has no known explanation. This sample lists some 100,000 clones; roughly 94% were detected once. Jointly, the top ten make up around 0.6% of the sample. Material for sequencing was Tregs sorted from blood. Receptors originate from a human donor in good health.

This chain links TRBV2 with TRBJ2-2; 9 nucleotides line up with TRBD1. Germline CDR1 reads SNHLY; CDR2 reads FYNNEI. The CDR3 has 17 residues. J lost 2 bases, V lost 4 bases, and 8 bases had no gene match. The CDR3 DNA reads TGTGCCAGCAGTGTTATAGGGGACAGGGATAACACCGGGGAGCTGTTTTTT. It encodes CASSVIGDRDNTGELFF.

The chain combines TRBV6-1 with TRBJ2-6; D is uncertain. Trimming pared 4 bases from V and 0 bases from J, leaving 10 bases between. The germline CDR1 and CDR2 sequences are MNHNS and SASEGT. The CDR3 consists of 16 residues. CDR3 region: CASSGGRDSGANVLTF. CDR3 sequence (DNA): TGTGCCAGCAGTGGGGGAAGAGACTCTGGGGCCAACGTCCTGACTTTC.

J is TRBJ1-2 and V is TRBV19, with a weak D call TRBD1 (6 bases). CDR3 length: 14 residues. Trimming removed 6 bases at V and 4 bases at J, with 15 bases between. CDR1 and CDR2 from the germline V gene are LNHDA and SQIVND (reference sequence). The CDR3 DNA follows: TGTGCCAGTAGACTAGGGGGACTCGGCTATGGCTACACCTTC. It translates to CASRLGGLGYGYTF.